Presented here are 18 T cell receptor beta chains from one specimen sequenced in a study of cytomegalovirus exposure and HLA in healthy donors. The study ran its PCR with 60 Vbeta and 13 Jbeta primers. TCRdb's table, derived via immunoSEQ multiplex PCR, lists solely in-frame clones and lacks some. The data show 74,000 or so clones, 75% to 85% seen once. The source material was PBMCs. The receptors shown here come from a man aged 45 to 65 in good health and CMV-seropositive.

The rearrangement links TRBV4-1 to TRBJ1-5; no firm D call. The CDR3 covers 13 residues. V shed 0 bases and J shed 6 bases, with 6 bases lying between them. Germline values: CDR1 MGHRA, CDR2 YSYEKL. The CDR3 loop reads CASSQDLSQPQHF. CDR3 nucleotide sequence: TGCGCCAGCAGCCAAGATTTGAGTCAGCCCCAGCATTTT.

This chain links TRBV5-1 with TRBJ1-6, with 8 bases fitting TRBD1. V lost 2 bases to trimming and J lost 7 bases; unmatched junction nucleotides: 5. CDR1 and CDR2 from the germline V gene are SGHRS and YFSETQ. This CDR3 region has 15 residues. The CDR3 coding sequence is TGCGCCAGCAGCTTTCTTGCAGGGGGCAATTCACCCCTCCACTTT. Translating gives CASSFLAGGNSPLHF.

This clone has just one count. This chain joins TRBV6-1 and TRBJ2-1; 10 positions match TRBD2. V trimming: 6 bases; J trimming: 10 bases; junction bases outside the gene matches: 0. From germline, CDR1 is MNHNS and CDR2 SASEGT. The CDR3 spans 11 residues. The CDR3 protein is CASRLAGEQFF. The CDR3 DNA sequence: TGTGCCAGCAGACTAGCGGGGGAGCAGTTCTTC.

A few counts support this clone. The genes are TRBV11-3 and TRBJ2-7, with D possibly TRBD2 on 5 matching bases. The germline V gene encodes CDR1 SGHNT and CDR2 YENEEA. With 4 bases removed from V and 4 bases from J, the gap between germline ends came to 14 bases. The CDR3 is 14 amino acids. This CDR3 is CASSSGNNIYEQYF. The CDR3 DNA follows: TGTGCCAGCAGCTCCGGGAACAACATTTACGAGCAGTACTTC.

This CDR3 is CASSQDRASANNEQFF. The CDR3 DNA sequence: TGCGCCAGCAGCCAAGATCGGGCTAGCGCAAACAATGAGCAGTTCTTC. This rearrangement joins TRBV4-1 to TRBJ2-1; TRBD2 is a possible D gene (6 bases). The CDR3 sequence is 16 residues long. Germline V gene lookup returns CDR1 MGHRA and CDR2 YSYEKL. V dropped 0 bases and J dropped 5 bases, with 14 bases sitting between them.

This clone was seen a single time. The gene calls are TRBV6-5 and TRBJ2-6; possibly TRBD2 for D (5 bases). This CDR3 comprises 14 residues. The V end was cut by 4 bases, the J end by 2 bases, with 6 bases between. The germline CDR1 and CDR2 sequences are MNHEY and SVGAGI. The CDR3 nucleotides read TGTGCCAGCAGTTCTAGCCCTGGGGCCAACGTCCTGACTTTC. Amino acid sequence: CASSSSPGANVLTF.

The genes are TRBV9 and TRBJ2-1, with TRBD2 identical over 10 bases. Germline assignment: CDR1 SGDLS and CDR2 YYNGEE. The CDR3 sequence is 15 residues long. V lost 3 bases to trimming and J lost 4 bases; unmatched junction nucleotides: 4. For the CDR3, the DNA is TGTGCCAGCAGCGCTAGGACTAGCGGATACAATGAGCAGTTCTTC. It translates to CASSARTSGYNEQFF.

In its sample, this clone was seen a few times. The chain recombines TRBV27 with TRBJ1-1; 10 bases match TRBD1. J lost 10 bases, V lost 2 bases, and 1 base had no gene match. The CDR3 consists of 12 residues. Looked up from germline, CDR1 is MNHEY and CDR2 is SMNVEV (reference sequence). The DNA for the CDR3 is TGTGCCAGCAGTTTAGGGACAGGGGCAGCTTTCTTT. Amino acids: CASSLGTGAAFF.

The V call is TRBV7-9, the J call TRBJ1-2; D is ambiguous. The CDR3 is 11 amino acids. Germline CDR1 is SEHNR and CDR2 is FQNEAQ (reference sequence). V was trimmed by 5 bases and J by 9 bases, leaving 10 bases between them. CDR3 protein: CASSPEVSYTF. The CDR3 nucleotides are TGTGCCAGCAGCCCGGAGGTGAGCTACACCTTC. Drawing the rest from reference TRBV7-9 and TRBJ1-2, the complete variable domain is DTGVSQNPRHKITKRGQNVTFRCDPISEHNRLYWYRQTLGQGPEFLTYFQNEAQLEKSRLLSDRFSAERPKGSFSTLEIQRTEQGDSAMYLCASSPEVSYTFGSGTRLTVV.

This clone has a single count. The chain joins TRBV7-3 to TRBJ2-7; D might be TRBD2 (6 bases). CDR3 length: 14 residues. From germline, CDR1 is SGHTA and CDR2 FQGTGA. V was shortened by 1 base and J by 4 bases, with 11 bases between the two germline ends. DNA of the CDR3: TGTGCCAGCAGCTTAAAATCGGGAGCGTACGAGCAGTACTTC. Residues: CASSLKSGAYEQYF.

The CDR3 is CASSIRTSAYEQYF. CDR3 coding DNA: TGTGCCAGTAGTATCAGGACTAGCGCGTACGAGCAGTACTTC. The chain has TRBV19 and TRBJ2-7, with 9 bases fitting TRBD2. Trimming at V came to 3 bases and at J to 4 bases, leaving 4 bases not matched to a gene. This CDR3 contains 14 residues. The germline V gene encodes CDR1 LNHDA and CDR2 SQIVND (reference sequence).

This chain links TRBV18 with TRBJ2-1; D is ambiguous. CDR3 size: 13 residues. Germline CDR1 and CDR2: KGHSH and LQKENI. The V and J ends lost 4 bases and 5 bases respectively, with 9 bases between them. CDR3 amino acids: CASSLTVHNEQFF. The CDR3 coding sequence is TGTGCCAGCTCACTTACAGTTCACAATGAGCAGTTCTTC. Based on the CDR3 plus reference TRBV18 and TRBJ2-1, the full variable domain is NAGVMQNPRHLVRRRGQEARLRCSPMKGHSHVYWYRQLPEEGLKFMVYLQKENIIDESGMPKERFSAEFPKEGPSILRIQQVVRGDSAAYFCASSLTVHNEQFFGPGTRLTVL.

This chain connects TRBV28 to TRBJ2-1; TRBD2 agrees at 7 bases. This CDR3 contains 17 residues. Trimming took 2 bases from V and 2 from J; bases not matched to a gene: 9. The germline V gene has CDR1 MDHEN and CDR2 SYDVKM. Here the CDR3 DNA reads TGTGCCAGCAGTTTAGGGGGGTCTAGCGGCACCTACAATGAGCAGTTCTTC. Its protein product is CASSLGGSSGTYNEQFF.

This chain links TRBV7-6 with TRBJ2-3; D gene ambiguous. Trimming cost V 3 bases and J 6 bases, with 13 bases left between them. Germline V CDR1 and CDR2: SGHVS, FNYEAQ. The CDR3 contains 14 residues. The CDR3 coding sequence is TGTGCCAGCAGCTTGGGCCAAGAAGGTGATACGCAGTATTTT. Encoded protein: CASSLGQEGDTQYF.

V gene TRBV7-2 combines with J gene TRBJ2-1, with TRBD2 identical over 12 bases. After removal of 7 bases from V and 8 bases from J, the junction contained 6 bases not matched to a gene. The CDR3 runs to 14 residues. Germline CDR1 SGHTA, CDR2 FQGNSA. The DNA of the CDR3 is TGTGCCAGCAAAGGGGCTAGCGGGAGGGATGAGCAGTTCTTC. This gives the protein CASKGASGRDEQFF.

This clone came up a few times. V gene TRBV5-1 combines with J gene TRBJ1-4; perhaps TRBD1 as D (6 bases). Trimming pared 1 base from V and 8 bases from J, leaving 12 bases between. Germline CDR1 and CDR2: SGHRS and YFSETQ. The CDR3 has 14 amino acids. CDR3 nucleotides: TGCGCCAGCAGCTTGAGTGGGGGCGGGGAAAAACTGTTTTTT. Translated: CASSLSGGGEKLFF.

This chain uses TRBV4-3 with TRBJ2-7, with D possibly matching TRBD2 (6 bases). Germline CDR1 LGHNA, CDR2 YSLEER. This CDR3 contains 16 residues. V lost 0 bases, J lost 3 bases, and 15 bases lay in between. In DNA form, the CDR3 reads TGCGCCAGCAGCCAAGATGAGGAGCGGGCTGGCTACGAGCAGTACTTC. It is translated as CASSQDEERAGYEQYF.

The chain has TRBV18 and TRBJ2-3, with unresolved D. The V gene's germline CDR1 is KGHSH and CDR2 LQKENI. Trimming left V 1 base short and J 2 bases short, with 13 bases between. The CDR3 loop spans 16 amino acids. The CDR3 nucleotides read TGTGCCAGCTCACCACTCCACGGAGCAGACACAGATACGCAGTATTTT. As protein: CASSPLHGADTDTQYF.